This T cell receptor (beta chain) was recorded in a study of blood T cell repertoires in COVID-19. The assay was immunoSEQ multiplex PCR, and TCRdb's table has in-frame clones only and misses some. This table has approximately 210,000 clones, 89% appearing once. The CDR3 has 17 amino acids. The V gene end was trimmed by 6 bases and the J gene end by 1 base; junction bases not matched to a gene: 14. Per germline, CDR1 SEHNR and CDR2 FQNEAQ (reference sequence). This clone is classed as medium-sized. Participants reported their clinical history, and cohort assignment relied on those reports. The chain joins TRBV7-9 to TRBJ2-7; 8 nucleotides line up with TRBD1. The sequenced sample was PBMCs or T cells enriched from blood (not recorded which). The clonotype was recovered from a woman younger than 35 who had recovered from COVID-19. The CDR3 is CASRDAGQGAGSYEQYF. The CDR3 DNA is TGTGCCAGCAGGGATGCGGGCCAGGGGGCAGGTTCCTACGAGCAGTACTTC.